The 18 T cell receptor beta chains listed next were all sequenced from one sample in a study of PD-1 blockade in classical Hodgkin lymphoma. Brentuximab vedotin exposure varied among the patients, all of whom had relapsed after autologous stem cell transplantation. Assay used: immunoSEQ multiplex PCR; TCRdb lists only in-frame clones, some missing. The table lists 20,000 to 30,000 clones, about 80% of them singletons. The specimen comprised peripheral blood mononuclear cells (PBMCs), sampled at baseline. Source of these receptors: a human donor with classical Hodgkin lymphoma.

The V gene is TRBV4-1, the J gene TRBJ1-3; no clear D. CDR1 is MGHRA, CDR2 YSYEKL, per germline. The CDR3 has 17 residues. V was pared by 0 bases and J by 0 bases, with 12 bases between. The chain's CDR3 is CASSQDKQLNSGNTIYF. The DNA for the CDR3 is TGCGCCAGCAGCCAAGATAAACAACTCAACTCTGGAAACACCATATATTTT.

J is TRBJ1-4 and V is TRBV2, with a tentative D call TRBD1 (6 bases). The CDR3 extends over 15 amino acids. Trimming cost V 1 base and J 7 bases, with 13 bases left between them. Germline V lookup: CDR1 SNHLY, CDR2 FYNNEI. The CDR3 nucleotides are TGTGCCAGCAGTGAAGGGGCAGGGGTCCGTGAAAAACTGTTTTTT. Residues: CASSEGAGVREKLFF.

The chain's CDR3 is CASKRSMNTEAFF. DNA for the CDR3: TGTGCCAGCAAAAGATCAATGAACACTGAAGCTTTCTTT. V usage is TRBV6-5 and J usage is TRBJ1-1; D is ambiguous. Germline CDR1 and CDR2: MNHEY and SVGAGI. This CDR3 is 13 amino acids long. V was clipped by 7 bases and J by 0 bases, with 9 bases between them.

The J gene is TRBJ2-7, the V gene TRBV5-1, with a tentative D call TRBD1 (5 bases). Trimming removed 3 bases from V and 5 bases from J, with 21 bases in between. The V gene's germline CDR1 is SGHRS and CDR2 YFSETQ. The CDR3 consists of 16 residues. In nucleotides, the CDR3 is TGCGCCAGCAGCTCGAGATTTACAGGTTCGATTGACGAGCAGTACTTC. Translation: CASSSRFTGSIDEQYF.

The chain employs TRBV18 and TRBJ1-3; a weak D match, TRBD1 (5 bases). Germline-derived CDR1 and CDR2 are KGHSH and LQKENI. This CDR3 has 15 amino acids. Trimming shortened V by 3 bases and J by 3 bases, and 12 bases separated the two germline ends. The CDR3 sequence: CASSPHGTGGNTIYF. In DNA, the CDR3 is TGTGCCAGCTCACCTCATGGTACAGGTGGAAACACCATATATTTT.

The J gene is TRBJ2-7, the V gene TRBV11-2; tentative D call: TRBD2 (5 bases). The CDR3 runs to 14 residues. CDR1 is SGHAT, CDR2 FQNNGV, per germline. The V gene lost 0 bases and the J gene lost 0 bases, with 6 bases spanning the gap. The DNA of the CDR3 is TGTGCCAGCAGCTTAGAACGGGGCTCCTACGAGCAGTACTTC. Translation gives CASSLERGSYEQYF.

CDR3 DNA: TGTGCCAGCAGCTCAAGCGGGGGGGCCGCCACAGATACGCAGTATTTT. Translation: CASSSSGGAATDTQYF. This chain links TRBV5-6 with TRBJ2-3, with 10 bases matching TRBD2. Germline V gene data show CDR1 as SGHDT and CDR2 as YYEEEE. The CDR3 runs to 16 residues. V shed 3 bases and J 2 bases; nucleotides not matched to a gene: 6.

This rearrangement joins TRBV10-3 to TRBJ2-7, with a tentative D call TRBD2 (5 bases). The CDR3 is 14 amino acids. The V and J ends lost 8 bases and 0 bases respectively, with 14 bases between them. Germline assignment: CDR1 ENHRY and CDR2 SYGVKD. The CDR3 nucleotides are TGTGCCATCCGACAAGAGGGAAGCTCCTACGAGCAGTACTTC. Protein: CAIRQEGSSYEQYF.

V is TRBV11-3 and J is TRBJ2-2; D might be TRBD2 (6 bases). V was cut by 5 bases and J by 0 bases, with 10 bases left in between. Looked up from germline, CDR1 is SGHNT and CDR2 is YENEEA. This CDR3 has 15 amino acids. The CDR3 DNA reads TGTGCCAGCAGCCCGGGACTCCCGAACACCGGGGAGCTGTTTTTT. Translating it yields CASSPGLPNTGELFF.

Here the CDR3 reads CASSQDGAGRNEQYF. The DNA for the CDR3 is TGCGCCAGCAGCCAAGATGGGGCAGGTCGGAACGAGCAGTACTTC. The chain joins TRBV4-1 to TRBJ2-7; D perhaps matches TRBD1 (5 bases). Germline values: CDR1 MGHRA, CDR2 YSYEKL. V shed 0 bases and J shed 5 bases, with 14 bases lying between them. The CDR3 runs 15 residues.

This clone was seen once. V and J are TRBV15 and TRBJ1-2; 7 bases line up with TRBD1. Germline CDR1 is LNHNV and CDR2 is YYDKDF (reference sequence). J gave up 2 bases and V 4 bases, and 13 bases lay outside the gene matches. CDR3 size: 17 residues. The CDR3: CATSTGGGGAWNYGYTF. DNA for the CDR3: TGTGCCACCAGCACAGGTGGAGGGGGCGCGTGGAACTATGGCTACACCTTC.

The V call is TRBV4-3, the J call TRBJ2-6; D may correspond to TRBD1 or TRBD2 (5 bases each). Trimming cost V 6 bases and J 0 bases, with 12 bases left between them. The length of the CDR3 is 16 residues. Germline CDR1 and CDR2: LGHNA and YSLEER. The DNA for the CDR3 is TGCGCCAGCAGTTCCGATGGGGGCTCTGGGGCCAACGTCCTGACTTTC. This codes for CASSSDGGSGANVLTF.

The chain combines TRBV4-2 with TRBJ1-1; 8 bases align to TRBD1. The germline V gene encodes CDR1 LGHNA and CDR2 YNFKEQ. CDR3 size: 16 residues. V shed 1 base and J 0 bases; nucleotides not matched to a gene: 4. CDR3 bases: TGTGCCAGCAGCCAAGGCCCGGGACAGGTGAACACTGAAGCTTTCTTT. Encoded protein: CASSQGPGQVNTEAFF.

The rearrangement links TRBV15 to TRBJ2-7; the match to TRBD2 covers 10 bases. This CDR3 spans 15 amino acids. Trimming at V came to 3 bases and at J to 2 bases, leaving 4 bases not matched to a gene. Germline V CDR1 and CDR2: LNHNV, YYDKDF (reference sequence). CDR3 loop: CATSSLSGGAYEQYF. The DNA of the CDR3 is TGTGCCACCAGCAGTCTCAGCGGGGGGGCCTACGAGCAGTACTTC.

This clone was recorded once. The V gene is TRBV29-1, the J gene TRBJ2-1, with D maybe TRBD1 (6 bases). The CDR3 extends over 13 amino acids. V was trimmed by 3 bases and J by 1 base, leaving 7 bases between them. Germline-derived CDR1 and CDR2 are SQVTM and ANQGSEA. CDR3 sequence: CSVDRGSYNEQFF. In nucleotides, the CDR3 is TGCAGCGTTGACAGGGGTTCCTACAATGAGCAGTTCTTC.

V gene TRBV7-2 combines with J gene TRBJ2-1; TRBD2 aligns across 7 bases. The J segment lost 6 bases and the V segment lost 1 base, leaving 6 bases of the junction unmatched. Germline CDR1 SGHTA, CDR2 FQGNSA. The CDR3 spans 15 residues. CDR3 coding DNA: TGTGCCAGCAGCTTAGAAGGGGACTACCCCAATGAGCAGTTCTTC. It specifies CASSLEGDYPNEQFF.

The chain couples TRBV11-3 to TRBJ1-4; the D gene is possibly TRBD1 (6 bases). The CDR3 has 15 residues. Germline-derived CDR1 and CDR2 are SGHNT and YENEEA. The ends were cut back, 6 bases at V and 8 bases at J, with 19 bases in the middle. The CDR3 loop reads CASRPRQAFGEKLFF. CDR3 DNA sequence: TGTGCCAGCAGACCGAGACAGGCCTTTGGGGAAAAACTGTTTTTT. Variable domain in full (rest from reference TRBV11-3 and TRBJ1-4): EAGVVQSPRYKIIEKKQPVAFWCNPISGHNTLYWYLQNLGQGPELLIRYENEEAVDDSQLPKDRFSAERLKGVDSTLKIQPAELGDSAVYLCASRPRQAFGEKLFFGSGTQLSVL.

The chain couples TRBV15 to TRBJ2-1, with D perhaps matching TRBD1 or TRBD2 (5 bases each). Germline CDR1 reads LNHNV; CDR2 reads YYDKDF (reference sequence). This CDR3 comprises 14 residues. V was clipped by 5 bases and J by 8 bases, with 16 bases between them. CDR3 residues: CATSRQRTGHEQFF. DNA of the CDR3: TGTGCCACCAGCCGACAGAGAACGGGGCATGAGCAGTTCTTC.